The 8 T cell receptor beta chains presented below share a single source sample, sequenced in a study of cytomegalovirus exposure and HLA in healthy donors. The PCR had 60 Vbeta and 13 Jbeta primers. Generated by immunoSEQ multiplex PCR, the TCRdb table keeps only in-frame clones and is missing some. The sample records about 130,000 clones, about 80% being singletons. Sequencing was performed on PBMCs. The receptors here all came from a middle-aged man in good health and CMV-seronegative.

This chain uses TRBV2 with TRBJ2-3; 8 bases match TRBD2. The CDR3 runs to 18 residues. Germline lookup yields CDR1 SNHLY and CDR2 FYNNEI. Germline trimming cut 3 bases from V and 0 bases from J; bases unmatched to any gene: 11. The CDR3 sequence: CASSDVGRAGSSTDTQYF. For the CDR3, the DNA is TGTGCCAGCAGTGACGTCGGGAGGGCCGGGTCTAGCACAGATACGCAGTATTTT.

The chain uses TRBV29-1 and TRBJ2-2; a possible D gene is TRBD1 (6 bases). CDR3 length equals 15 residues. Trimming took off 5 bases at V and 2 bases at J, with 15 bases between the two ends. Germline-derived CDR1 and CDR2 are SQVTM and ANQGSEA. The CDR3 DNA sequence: TGCAGCGTTTCCCGACAGGATCCAAACACCGGGGAGCTGTTTTTT. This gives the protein CSVSRQDPNTGELFF.

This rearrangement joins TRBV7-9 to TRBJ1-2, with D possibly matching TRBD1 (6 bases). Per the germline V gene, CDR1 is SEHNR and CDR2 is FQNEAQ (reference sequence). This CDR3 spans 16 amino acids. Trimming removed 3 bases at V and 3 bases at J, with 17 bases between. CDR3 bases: TGTGCCAGCAGCTTGATCGGGACACTCCTGGACTATGGCTACACCTTC. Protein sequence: CASSLIGTLLDYGYTF.

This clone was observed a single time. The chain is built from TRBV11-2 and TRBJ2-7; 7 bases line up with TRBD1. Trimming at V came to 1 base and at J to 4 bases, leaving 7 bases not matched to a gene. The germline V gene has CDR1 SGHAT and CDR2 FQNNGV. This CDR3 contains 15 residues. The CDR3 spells CASSLGQGVWYEQYF. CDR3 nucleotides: TGTGCCAGCAGCTTAGGACAGGGTGTTTGGTACGAGCAGTACTTC. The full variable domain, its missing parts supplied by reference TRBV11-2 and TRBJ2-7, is EAGVAQSPRYKIIEKRQSVAFWCNPISGHATLYWYQQILGQGPKLLIQFQNNGVVDDSQLPKDRFSAERLKGVDSTLKIQPAKLEDSAVYLCASSLGQGVWYEQYFGPGTRLTVT.

The CDR3 sequence: CASSFTPGGETGELFF. CDR3 DNA sequence: TGCGCCAGCAGCTTCACCCCAGGGGGCGAAACCGGGGAGCTGTTTTTT. The chain combines TRBV5-1 with TRBJ2-2; 8 positions match TRBD1. This CDR3 region has 16 residues. The junction had 8 bases not matched to a gene; V was cut back by 2 bases and J by 5 bases. Per the germline V gene, CDR1 is SGHRS and CDR2 is YFSETQ. Full variable domain (missing parts from reference TRBV5-1 and TRBJ2-2): KAGVTQTPRYLIKTRGQQVTLSCSPISGHRSVSWYQQTPGQGLQFLFEYFSETQRNKGNFPGRFSGRQFSNSRSEMNVSTLELGDSALYLCASSFTPGGETGELFFGEGSRLTVL.

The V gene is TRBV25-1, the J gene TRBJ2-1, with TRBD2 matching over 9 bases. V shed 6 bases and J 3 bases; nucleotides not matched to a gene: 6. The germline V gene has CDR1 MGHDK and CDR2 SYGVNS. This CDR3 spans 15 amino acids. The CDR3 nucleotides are TGTGCCAGCAGGCAGACTAGCGGAGACTACAATGAGCAGTTCTTC. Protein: CASRQTSGDYNEQFF.

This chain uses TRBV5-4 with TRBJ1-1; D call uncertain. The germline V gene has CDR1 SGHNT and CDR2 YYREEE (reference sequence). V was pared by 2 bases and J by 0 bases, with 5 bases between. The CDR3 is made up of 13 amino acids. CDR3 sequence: CASSFRVNTEAFF. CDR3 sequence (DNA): TGTGCCAGCAGCTTTCGGGTGAACACTGAAGCTTTCTTT.

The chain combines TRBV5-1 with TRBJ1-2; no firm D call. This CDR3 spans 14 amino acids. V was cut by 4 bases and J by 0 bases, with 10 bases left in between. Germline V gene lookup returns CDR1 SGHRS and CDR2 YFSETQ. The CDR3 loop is CASSPFQSNYGYTF. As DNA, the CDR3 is TGCGCCAGCAGCCCCTTTCAGTCTAACTATGGCTACACCTTC.